This TCR beta chain is from a study of spatial heterogeneity in lung cancer. This clonotype came up many times. Its antigen is still unknown. General study results and limits: Follow-up blood showed ubiquitous expanded tumor TCRs less than blood at resection did.

On each TCR cDNA molecule, a unique molecular identifier was present. TCRdb reanalysed the 5' RACE reads using MiXCR and keeps one entry per CDR3 protein. Altogether roughly 13,000 distinct CDR3 sequences are present, around a tenth being singletons, with the ten largest covering about 27%. This CDR3 has 17 amino acids. The junction had 10 bases not matched to a gene; V was cut back by 5 bases and J by 0 bases. Germline lookup yields CDR1 SGHVS and CDR2 FQNEAQ. Regarding time point: sample taken at primary tumor resection. The input material, whole RNA from tumor, nontumor lung or frozen PBMC, was sequenced unsorted.

Sequenced material: PBMCs, taken at surgery. The origin of this receptor is a male donor with early-stage non-small cell lung cancer. The gene calls are TRBV7-8 and TRBJ2-1; 7 nucleotides line up with TRBD2. The CDR3 sequence: CASSTGGDHGSYNEQFF. In nucleotides, the CDR3 is TGTGCCAGCAGCACGGGGGGTGACCATGGCTCCTACAATGAGCAGTTCTTC.